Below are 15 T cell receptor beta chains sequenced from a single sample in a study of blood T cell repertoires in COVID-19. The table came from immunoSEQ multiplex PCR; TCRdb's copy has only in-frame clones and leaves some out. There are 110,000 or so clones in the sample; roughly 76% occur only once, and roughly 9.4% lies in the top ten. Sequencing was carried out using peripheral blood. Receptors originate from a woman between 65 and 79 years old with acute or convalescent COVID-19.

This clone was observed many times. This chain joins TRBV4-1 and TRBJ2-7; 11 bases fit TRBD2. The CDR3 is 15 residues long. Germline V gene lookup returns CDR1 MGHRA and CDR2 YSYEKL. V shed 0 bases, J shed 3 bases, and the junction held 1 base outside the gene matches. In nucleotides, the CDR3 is TGCGCCAGCAGCCAAGACGGGACTAGCGGCTACGAGCAGTACTTC. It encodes CASSQDGTSGYEQYF.

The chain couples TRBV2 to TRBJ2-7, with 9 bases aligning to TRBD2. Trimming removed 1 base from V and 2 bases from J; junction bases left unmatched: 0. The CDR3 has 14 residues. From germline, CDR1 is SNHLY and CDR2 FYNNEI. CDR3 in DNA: TGTGCCAGCAGTGAAGGACTAGCGGCCTACGAGCAGTACTTC. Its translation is CASSEGLAAYEQYF.

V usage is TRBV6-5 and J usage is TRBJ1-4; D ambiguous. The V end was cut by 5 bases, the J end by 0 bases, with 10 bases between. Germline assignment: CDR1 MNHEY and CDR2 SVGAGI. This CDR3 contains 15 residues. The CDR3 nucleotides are TGTGCCAGCAGTCGCTCGCTAGCAACTAATGAAAAACTGTTTTTT. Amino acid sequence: CASSRSLATNEKLFF.

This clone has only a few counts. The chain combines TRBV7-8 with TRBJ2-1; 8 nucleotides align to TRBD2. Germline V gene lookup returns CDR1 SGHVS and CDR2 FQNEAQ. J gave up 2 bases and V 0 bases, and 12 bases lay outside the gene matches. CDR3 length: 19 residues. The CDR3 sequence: CASSLARSLSGTAYNEQFF. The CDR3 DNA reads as TGTGCCAGCAGCTTAGCGAGGTCCCTTAGCGGGACCGCCTACAATGAGCAGTTCTTC. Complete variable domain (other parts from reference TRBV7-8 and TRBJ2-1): GAGVSQSPRYKVAKRGQDVALRCDPISGHVSLFWYQQALGQGPEFLTYFQNEAQLDKSGLPSDRFFAERPEGSVSTLKIQRTQQEDSAVYLCASSLARSLSGTAYNEQFFGPGTRLTVL.

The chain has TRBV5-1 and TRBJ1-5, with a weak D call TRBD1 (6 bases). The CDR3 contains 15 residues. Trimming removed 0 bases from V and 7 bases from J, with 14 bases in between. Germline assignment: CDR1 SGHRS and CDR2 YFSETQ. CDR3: CASSLDRAGGQPQHF. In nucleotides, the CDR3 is TGCGCCAGCAGCTTGGACAGGGCGGGTGGGCAGCCCCAGCATTTT.

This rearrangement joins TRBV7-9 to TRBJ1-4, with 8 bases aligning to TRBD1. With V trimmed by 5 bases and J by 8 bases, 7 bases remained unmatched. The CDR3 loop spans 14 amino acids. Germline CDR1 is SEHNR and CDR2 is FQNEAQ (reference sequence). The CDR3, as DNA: TGTGCCAGCAGCAGGACAGGGCACGGCGAAAAACTGTTTTTT. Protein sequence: CASSRTGHGEKLFF.

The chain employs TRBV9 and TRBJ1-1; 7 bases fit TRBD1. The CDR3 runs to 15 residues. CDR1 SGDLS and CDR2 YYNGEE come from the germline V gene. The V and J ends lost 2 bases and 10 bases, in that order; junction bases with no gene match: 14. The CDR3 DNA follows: TGTGCCAGCAGCGTGGCCCCTTTTACCCCAGGGGGAGCTTTCTTT. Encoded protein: CASSVAPFTPGGAFF. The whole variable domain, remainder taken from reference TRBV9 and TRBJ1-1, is DSGVTQTPKHLITATGQRVTLRCSPRSGDLSVYWYQQSLDQGLQFLIQYYNGEERAKGNILERFSAQQFPDLHSELNLSSLELGDSALYFCASSVAPFTPGGAFFGQGTRLTVV.

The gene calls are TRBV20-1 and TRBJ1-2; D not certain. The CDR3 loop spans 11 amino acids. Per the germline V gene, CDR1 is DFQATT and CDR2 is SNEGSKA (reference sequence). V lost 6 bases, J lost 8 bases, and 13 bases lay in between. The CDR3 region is CSAREADGYTF. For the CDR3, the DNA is TGCAGTGCCCGGGAGGCTGACGGCTACACCTTC.

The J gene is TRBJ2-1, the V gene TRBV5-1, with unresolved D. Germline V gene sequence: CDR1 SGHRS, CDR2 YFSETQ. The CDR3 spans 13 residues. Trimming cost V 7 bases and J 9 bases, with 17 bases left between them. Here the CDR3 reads CASPLPPRSEQFF. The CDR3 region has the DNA TGCGCCAGCCCTCTTCCTCCCCGGAGTGAGCAGTTCTTC.

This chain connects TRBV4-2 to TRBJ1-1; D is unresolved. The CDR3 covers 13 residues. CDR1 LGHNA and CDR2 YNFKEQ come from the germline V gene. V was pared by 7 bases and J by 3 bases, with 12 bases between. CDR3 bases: TGTGCCAGCACCACATCCGGGGACACTGAAGCTTTCTTT. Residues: CASTTSGDTEAFF.

DNA for the CDR3: TGCGCCAGCAGCTCCCTAGCGGGAGGTGCCCACACCGGGGAGCTGTTTTTT. Translation gives CASSSLAGGAHTGELFF. This sequence joins TRBV5-1 and TRBJ2-2; 11 bases are a match to TRBD2. V gave up 3 bases and J gave up 3 bases; unmatched junction bases: 7. The germline V gene has CDR1 SGHRS and CDR2 YFSETQ. The CDR3 contains 17 residues.

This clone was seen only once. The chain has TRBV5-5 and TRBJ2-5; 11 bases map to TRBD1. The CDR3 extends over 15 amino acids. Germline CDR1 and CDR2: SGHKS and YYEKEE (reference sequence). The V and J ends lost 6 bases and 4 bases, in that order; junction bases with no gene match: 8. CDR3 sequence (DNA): TGTGCCAGCATCCCAACTGGACAGGGGGCAGAGACCCAGTACTTC. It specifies CASIPTGQGAETQYF. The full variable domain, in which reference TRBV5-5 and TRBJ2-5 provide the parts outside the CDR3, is DAGVTQSPTHLIKTRGQQVTLRCSPISGHKSVSWYQQVLGQGPQFIFQYYEKEERGRGNFPDRFSARQFPNYSSELNVNALLLGDSALYLCASIPTGQGAETQYFGPGTRLLVL.

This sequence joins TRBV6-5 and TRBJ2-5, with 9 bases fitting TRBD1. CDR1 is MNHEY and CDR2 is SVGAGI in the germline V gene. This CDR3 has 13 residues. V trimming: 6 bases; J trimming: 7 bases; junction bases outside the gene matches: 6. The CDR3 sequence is CASSGTGRGTQYF. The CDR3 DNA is TGTGCCAGCAGCGGGACAGGGCGAGGGACCCAGTACTTC.

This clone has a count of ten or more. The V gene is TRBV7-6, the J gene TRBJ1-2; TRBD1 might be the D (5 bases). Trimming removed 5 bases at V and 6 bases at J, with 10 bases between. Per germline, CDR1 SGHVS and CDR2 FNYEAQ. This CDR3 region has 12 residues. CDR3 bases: TGTGCCAGCAGCCTTACAGGCAATGGCTACACCTTC. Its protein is CASSLTGNGYTF.

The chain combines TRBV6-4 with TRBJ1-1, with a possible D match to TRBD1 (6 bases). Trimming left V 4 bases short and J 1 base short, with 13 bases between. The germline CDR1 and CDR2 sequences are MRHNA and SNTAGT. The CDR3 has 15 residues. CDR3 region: CASSAHPGQNTEAFF. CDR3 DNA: TGTGCCAGCAGTGCCCACCCGGGACAGAACACTGAAGCTTTCTTT.